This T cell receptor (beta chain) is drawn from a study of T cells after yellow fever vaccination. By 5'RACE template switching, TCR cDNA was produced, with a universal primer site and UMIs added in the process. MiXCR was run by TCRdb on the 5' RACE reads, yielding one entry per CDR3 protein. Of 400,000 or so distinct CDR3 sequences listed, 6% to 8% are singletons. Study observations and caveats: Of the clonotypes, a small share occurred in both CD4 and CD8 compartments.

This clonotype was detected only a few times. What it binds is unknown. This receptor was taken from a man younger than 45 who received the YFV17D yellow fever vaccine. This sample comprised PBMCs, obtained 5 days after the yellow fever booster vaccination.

In DNA, the CDR3 is TGTGCCAGCAGCTTTGGAGGGGAGGGAAAACTGTTTTTT. It translates to CASSFGGEGKLFF. This chain links TRBV7-2 with TRBJ1-4, with a weak D call TRBD1 (5 bases). Germline values: CDR1 SGHTA, CDR2 FQGNSA. V was cut by 3 bases and J by 10 bases, with 12 bases left in between. This CDR3 has 13 amino acids.